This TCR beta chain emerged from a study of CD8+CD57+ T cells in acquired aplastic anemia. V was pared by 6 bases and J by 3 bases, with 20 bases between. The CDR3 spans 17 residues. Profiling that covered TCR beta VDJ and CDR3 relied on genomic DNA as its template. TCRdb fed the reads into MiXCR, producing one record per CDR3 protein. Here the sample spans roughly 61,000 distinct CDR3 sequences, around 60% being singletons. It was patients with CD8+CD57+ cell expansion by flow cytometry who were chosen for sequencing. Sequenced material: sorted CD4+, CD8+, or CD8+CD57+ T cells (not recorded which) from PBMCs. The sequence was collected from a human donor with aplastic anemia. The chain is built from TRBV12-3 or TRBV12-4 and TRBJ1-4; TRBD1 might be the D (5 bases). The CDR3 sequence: CASRSGRRDGANEKLFF. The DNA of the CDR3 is TGTGCCAGCAGAAGCGGCCGCCGGGACGGAGCTAATGAAAAACTGTTTTTT.